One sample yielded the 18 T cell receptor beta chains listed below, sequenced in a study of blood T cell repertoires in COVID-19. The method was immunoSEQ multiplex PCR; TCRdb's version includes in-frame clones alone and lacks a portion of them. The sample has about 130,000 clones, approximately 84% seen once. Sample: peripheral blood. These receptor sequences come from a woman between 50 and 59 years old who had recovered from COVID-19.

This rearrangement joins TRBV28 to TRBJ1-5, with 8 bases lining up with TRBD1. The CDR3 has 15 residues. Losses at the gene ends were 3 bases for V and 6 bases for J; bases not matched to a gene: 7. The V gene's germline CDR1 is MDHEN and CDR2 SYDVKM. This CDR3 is CASSLSDRGFQPQHF. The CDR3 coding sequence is TGTGCCAGCAGTTTGTCCGACAGGGGCTTTCAGCCCCAGCATTTT. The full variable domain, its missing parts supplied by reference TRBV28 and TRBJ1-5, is DVKVTQSSRYLVKRTGEKVFLECVQDMDHENMFWYRQDPGLGLRLIYFSYDVKMKEKGDIPEGYSVSREKKERFSLILESASTNQTSMYLCASSLSDRGFQPQHFGDGTRLSIL.

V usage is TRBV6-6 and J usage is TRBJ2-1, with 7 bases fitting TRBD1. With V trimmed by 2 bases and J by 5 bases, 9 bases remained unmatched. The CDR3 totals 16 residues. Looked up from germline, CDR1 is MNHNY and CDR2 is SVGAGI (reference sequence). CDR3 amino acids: CASSYPSGGIDNEQFF. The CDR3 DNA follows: TGTGCCAGCAGTTACCCTTCAGGGGGTATCGACAATGAGCAGTTCTTC.

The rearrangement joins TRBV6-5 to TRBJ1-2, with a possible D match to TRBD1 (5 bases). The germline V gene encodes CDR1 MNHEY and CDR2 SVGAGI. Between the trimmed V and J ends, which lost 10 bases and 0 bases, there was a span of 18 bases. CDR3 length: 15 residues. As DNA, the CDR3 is TGTGCCACGACACCCTGGGGGGGAGCTAACTATGGCTACACCTTC. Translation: CATTPWGGANYGYTF.

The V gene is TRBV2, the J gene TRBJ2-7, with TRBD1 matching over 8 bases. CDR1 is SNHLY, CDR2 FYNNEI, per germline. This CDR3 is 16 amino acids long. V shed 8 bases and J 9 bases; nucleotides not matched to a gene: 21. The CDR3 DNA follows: TGTGCCAGCGACAGGGGTGCGGCTCAGGAAAGGTTTGGGCAGTACTTC. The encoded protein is CASDRGAAQERFGQYF.

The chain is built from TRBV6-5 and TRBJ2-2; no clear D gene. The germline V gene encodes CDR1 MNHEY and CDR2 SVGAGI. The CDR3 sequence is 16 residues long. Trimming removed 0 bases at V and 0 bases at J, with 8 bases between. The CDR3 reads CASSYSELPNTGELFF. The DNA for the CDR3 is TGTGCCAGCAGTTACTCGGAACTACCGAACACCGGGGAGCTGTTTTTT.

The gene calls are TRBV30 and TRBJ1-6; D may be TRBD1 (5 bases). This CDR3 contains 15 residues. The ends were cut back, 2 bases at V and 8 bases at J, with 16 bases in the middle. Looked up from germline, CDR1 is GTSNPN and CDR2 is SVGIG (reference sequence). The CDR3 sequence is CAWSRDSLPDSPLHF. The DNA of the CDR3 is TGTGCCTGGAGTCGAGACAGCCTCCCCGATTCACCCCTCCACTTT.

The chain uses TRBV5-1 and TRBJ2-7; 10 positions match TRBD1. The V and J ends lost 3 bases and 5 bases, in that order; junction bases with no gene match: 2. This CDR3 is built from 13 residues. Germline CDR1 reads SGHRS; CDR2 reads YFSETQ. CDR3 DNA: TGCGCCAGCAGCTCGACAGGGGGCAACGAGCAGTACTTC. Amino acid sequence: CASSSTGGNEQYF. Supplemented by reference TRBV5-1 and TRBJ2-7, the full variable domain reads KAGVTQTPRYLIKTRGQQVTLSCSPISGHRSVSWYQQTPGQGLQFLFEYFSETQRNKGNFPGRFSGRQFSNSRSEMNVSTLELGDSALYLCASSSTGGNEQYFGPGTRLTVT.

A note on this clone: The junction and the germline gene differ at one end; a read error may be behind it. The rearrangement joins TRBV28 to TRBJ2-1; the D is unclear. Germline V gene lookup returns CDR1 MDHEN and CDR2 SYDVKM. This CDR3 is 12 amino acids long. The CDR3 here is CASSFSHNEQFF. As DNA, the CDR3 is TGTGCCAGCAGTTTCTCCCACAATGAGCAGTTCTTC.

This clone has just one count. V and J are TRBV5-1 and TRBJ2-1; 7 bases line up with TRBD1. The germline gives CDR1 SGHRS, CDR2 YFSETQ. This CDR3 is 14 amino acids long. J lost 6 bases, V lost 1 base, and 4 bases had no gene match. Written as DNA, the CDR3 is TGCGCCAGCAGCTTGACCCCAGGGGGCAATGAGCAGTTCTTC. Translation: CASSLTPGGNEQFF.

The CDR3 protein is CASSVSRERGYNEQFF. Written as DNA, the CDR3 is TGTGCCAGCAGCGTATCTAGGGAGCGGGGGTACAATGAGCAGTTCTTC. V is TRBV9 and J is TRBJ2-1, with 8 bases fitting TRBD2. There are 16 residues in the CDR3. V was clipped by 1 base and J by 4 bases; unmatched bases: 7. Germline V gene data show CDR1 as SGDLS and CDR2 as YYNGEE.

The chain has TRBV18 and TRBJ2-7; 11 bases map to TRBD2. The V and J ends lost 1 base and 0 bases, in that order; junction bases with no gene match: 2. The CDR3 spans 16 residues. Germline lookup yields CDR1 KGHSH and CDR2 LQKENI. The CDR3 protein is CASSPLTSGSSYEQYF. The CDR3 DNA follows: TGTGCCAGCTCACCACTCACTAGCGGGAGCTCCTACGAGCAGTACTTC.

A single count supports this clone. CDR3 in amino acids: CASSAEGGRTQYF. The CDR3 DNA reads as TGTGCCAGCAGTGCGGAGGGAGGCCGGACCCAGTACTTC. The chain couples TRBV2 to TRBJ2-5; possible D gene TRBD2, 6 bases. Trimming took 4 bases from V and 7 from J, leaving 13 bases between them. This CDR3 has 13 residues. Per germline, CDR1 SNHLY and CDR2 FYNNEI.

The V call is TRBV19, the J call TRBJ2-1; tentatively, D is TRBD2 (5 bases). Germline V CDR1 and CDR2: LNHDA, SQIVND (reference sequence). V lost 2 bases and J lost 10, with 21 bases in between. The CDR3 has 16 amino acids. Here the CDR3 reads CASSINSGSPGREQFF. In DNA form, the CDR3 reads TGTGCCAGTAGTATAAATTCGGGATCACCAGGACGGGAGCAGTTCTTC.

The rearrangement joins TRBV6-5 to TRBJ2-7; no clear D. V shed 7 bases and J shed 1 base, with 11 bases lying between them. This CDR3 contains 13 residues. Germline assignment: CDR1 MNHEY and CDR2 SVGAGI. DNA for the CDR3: TGTGCCAGCACAGGTTTTTTGTCCTACGAGCAGTACTTC. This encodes CASTGFLSYEQYF.

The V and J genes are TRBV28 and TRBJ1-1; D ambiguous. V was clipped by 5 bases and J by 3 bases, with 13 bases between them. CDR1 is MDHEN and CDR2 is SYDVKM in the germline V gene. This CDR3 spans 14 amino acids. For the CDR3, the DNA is TGTGCCAGCAGTCTTCGGTCGATAGACACTGAAGCTTTCTTT. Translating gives CASSLRSIDTEAFF.

The CDR3 DNA reads TGTGCCAGCAGCGTAGGAACCGAGACACCTCTCGAAAAACTGTTTTTT. Translated, it gives CASSVGTETPLEKLFF. The chain has TRBV9 and TRBJ1-4; no clear D gene. Germline loops: CDR1 SGDLS, CDR2 YYNGEE. This CDR3 has 16 amino acids. The V gene lost 0 bases and the J gene lost 8 bases, with 17 bases spanning the gap.

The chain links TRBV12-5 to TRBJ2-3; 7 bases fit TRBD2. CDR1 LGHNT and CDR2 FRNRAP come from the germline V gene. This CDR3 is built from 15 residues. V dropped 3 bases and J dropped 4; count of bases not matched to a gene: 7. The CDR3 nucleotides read TGTGCTAGTGGTTTAAGGCGGGGGTCCCCAGATACGCAGTATTTT. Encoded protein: CASGLRRGSPDTQYF.

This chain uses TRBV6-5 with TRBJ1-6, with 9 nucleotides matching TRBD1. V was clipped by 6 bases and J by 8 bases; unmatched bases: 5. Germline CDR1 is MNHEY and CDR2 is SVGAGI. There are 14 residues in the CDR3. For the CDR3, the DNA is TGTGCCAGCAGAGACGGGACAGGGTATTCACCCCTCCACTTT. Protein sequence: CASRDGTGYSPLHF.